One and the same sample provided the 27 T cell receptor beta chains below, sequenced in a study of beta chain features in type 1 diabetes. Study conclusions and caveats: When Type 1 diabetes patients were examined, their TCRB CDR3s proved moderately but significantly shorter in all four CD4+ subsets.

The entirety of the isolated RNA underwent reverse transcription, so expressed TCRB transcripts were sequenced. Only in-frame clones appear in the TCRdb table, and some are missing; sequencing was by immunoSEQ multiplex PCR. The sample holds roughly 160,000 clones, less than 10% seen once. Their target antigens are unknown. The material sequenced was central memory CD4+ T cells from blood. These receptors were obtained from a man aged 18 to 29 with type 1 diabetes.

This clone has more than one count but fewer than ten. The V call is TRBV5-6, the J call TRBJ2-7, with D unresolved. The CDR3 runs 12 residues. Germline V gene lookup returns CDR1 SGHDT and CDR2 YYEEEE. With 0 bases removed from V and 2 bases from J, the gap between germline ends came to 3 bases. Here the CDR3 reads CASSLVAYEQYF. CDR3 bases: TGTGCCAGCAGCTTGGTCGCCTACGAGCAGTACTTC.

This clone was seen more than once but under ten times. The rearrangement links TRBV5-1 to TRBJ2-3, with 8 bases matching TRBD2. Losses at the gene ends were 1 base for V and 5 bases for J; bases not matched to a gene: 9. The CDR3 extends over 16 amino acids. Germline V lookup: CDR1 SGHRS, CDR2 YFSETQ. Here the CDR3 DNA reads TGCGCCAGCAGCTTGATGGACGGGAGGGCAGGAGATACGCAGTATTTT. Residues: CASSLMDGRAGDTQYF.

Only a few counts were recorded for this clone. The chain employs TRBV6-1 and TRBJ1-6, with D possibly matching TRBD1 (5 bases). V was trimmed by 10 bases and J by 11 bases, leaving 12 bases between them. The CDR3 extends over 11 amino acids. CDR1 is MNHNS and CDR2 is SASEGT in the germline V gene. CDR3 in DNA: TGTGCCACCGGCCGGGGGACACCCCTCCACTTT. It specifies CATGRGTPLHF.

This clone came up a few times. This sequence joins TRBV18 and TRBJ1-2, with a weak D call TRBD1 (6 bases). The V end was cut by 1 base, the J end by 8 bases, with 20 bases between. CDR1 and CDR2 from the germline V gene are KGHSH and LQKENI. CDR3 length: 16 residues. CDR3 nucleotide sequence: TGTGCCAGCTCACCACTATCCGACAGGAGTACGGGGGGCTACACCTTC. The encoded protein is CASSPLSDRSTGGYTF. The full variable domain, with the rest looked up from reference TRBV18 and TRBJ1-2, is NAGVMQNPRHLVRRRGQEARLRCSPMKGHSHVYWYRQLPEEGLKFMVYLQKENIIDESGMPKERFSAEFPKEGPSILRIQQVVRGDSAAYFCASSPLSDRSTGGYTFGSGTRLTVV.

The genes are TRBV9 and TRBJ1-1, with D hard to call. Germline CDR1 and CDR2: SGDLS and YYNGEE. Trimming took off 0 bases at V and 5 bases at J, with 20 bases between the two ends. The CDR3 runs to 17 residues. The CDR3 DNA follows: TGTGCCAGCAGCGTAGTCAGAGGCAGCGGAGTTCGGACTGAAGCTTTCTTT. Its protein product is CASSVVRGSGVRTEAFF.

J is TRBJ1-5 and V is TRBV28, with 7 positions matching TRBD1. The CDR3 has 14 amino acids. Trimming took 4 bases from V and 7 from J; bases not matched to a gene: 7. Germline V gives CDR1 MDHEN, CDR2 SYDVKM. Here the CDR3 reads CASSSSTGRQPQHF. The CDR3 DNA reads as TGTGCCAGCAGTTCGTCGACAGGGAGGCAGCCCCAGCATTTT.

This clone has just a few counts. This chain links TRBV7-9 with TRBJ1-2; 10 bases are shared with TRBD1. This CDR3 spans 15 amino acids. The junction had 7 bases not matched to a gene; V was cut back by 5 bases and J by 4 bases. The germline CDR1 and CDR2 sequences are SEHNR and FQNEAQ (reference sequence). The DNA of the CDR3 is TGTGCCAGCAGCGTCGACAGGGGGCTGGGCTATGGCTACACCTTC. This codes for CASSVDRGLGYGYTF.

There are a few counts of this clone. The chain combines TRBV28 with TRBJ2-3; 10 nucleotides match TRBD2. This CDR3 has 16 amino acids. With V trimmed by 3 bases and J by 2 bases, 5 bases remained unmatched. Germline-derived CDR1 and CDR2 are MDHEN and SYDVKM. The CDR3 here is CASSFLAGEYTDTQYF. In DNA form, the CDR3 reads TGTGCCAGCAGTTTCCTAGCGGGGGAGTACACAGATACGCAGTATTTT.

The chain employs TRBV19 and TRBJ1-4, with D possibly TRBD1 on 6 matching bases. This CDR3 has 14 residues. V lost 7 bases to trimming and J lost 0 bases, with 9 bases between them. The germline CDR1 and CDR2 sequences are LNHDA and SQIVND (reference sequence). The CDR3: CASTRGSTNEKLFF. Here the CDR3 DNA reads TGTGCCAGTACCAGGGGTTCAACTAATGAAAAACTGTTTTTT. The full variable domain, rest sourced from reference TRBV19 and TRBJ1-4, is DGGITQSPKYLFRKEGQNVTLSCEQNLNHDAMYWYRQDPGQGLRLIYYSQIVNDFQKGDIAEGYSVSREKKESFPLTVTSAQKNPTAFYLCASTRGSTNEKLFFGSGTQLSVL.

This clone occurred a few times. The chain is built from TRBV4-3 and TRBJ2-4; maybe TRBD2 (7 bases). Germline values: CDR1 LGHNA, CDR2 YSLEER. The CDR3 extends over 18 amino acids. Between the trimmed V and J ends, which lost 0 bases and 7 bases, there was a span of 22 bases. CDR3 sequence: CASSQEPPDRRGRNIQYF. CDR3 sequence (DNA): TGCGCCAGCAGCCAAGAACCTCCCGACAGGCGGGGGCGGAACATTCAGTACTTC.

This clone was observed once. J is TRBJ2-5 and V is TRBV5-4; TRBD2 aligns across 11 bases. The end of the DNA is better explained by TRBJ2-7, so the J call may be wrong. The germline V gene encodes CDR1 SGHNT and CDR2 YYREEE (reference sequence). The CDR3 spans 15 residues. The CDR3 bases are TGTGCCAGCAGCCCTAGCGGGGGGTTCTCCTACGAGCAGTACTTC. Translating gives CASSPSGGFSYEQYF.

The chain links TRBV9 to TRBJ2-5; TRBD2 agrees at 10 bases. This CDR3 is built from 15 residues. Germline-derived CDR1 and CDR2 are SGDLS and YYNGEE. With V trimmed by 3 bases and J by 5 bases, 7 bases remained unmatched. CDR3 bases: TGTGCCAGCAGCGCTAGCGGGGGACAGTATGAGACCCAGTACTTC. Translating gives CASSASGGQYETQYF.

In its sample, this clone was seen a few times. The chain recombines TRBV18 with TRBJ2-5; possibly TRBD1 for D (6 bases). The DNA end lines up better with TRBJ2-7; the J call may be wrong. Germline V lookup: CDR1 KGHSH, CDR2 LQKENI. The length of the CDR3 is 19 residues. The DNA for the CDR3 is TGTGCCAGCTCACCATCTCCTGTAGGTATAACAGGGTCCAGGGACGAGCAGTACTTC. This gives the protein CASSPSPVGITGSRDEQYF.

Remarks on this clone: Other nucleotide sequences from this sample produce the same CDR3. The V and J genes are TRBV18 and TRBJ1-6; TRBD1 agrees at 7 bases. Germline CDR1 and CDR2: KGHSH and LQKENI. CDR3 length: 13 residues. The ends lost 3 bases at V and 8 bases at J; junction bases unmatched: 1. The DNA for the CDR3 is TGTGCCAGCTCACCTGACAGGGATTCACCCCTCCACTTT. Translating gives CASSPDRDSPLHF.

The chain has TRBV19 and TRBJ2-3; D perhaps matches TRBD2 (5 bases). CDR3 length: 14 residues. Germline loops: CDR1 LNHDA, CDR2 SQIVND (reference sequence). The V gene lost 1 base and the J gene lost 4 bases, with 9 bases spanning the gap. The CDR3 protein is CASSIGGSADTQYF. The DNA of the CDR3 is TGTGCCAGTAGTATAGGAGGGAGTGCAGATACGCAGTATTTT.

The chain employs TRBV29-1 and TRBJ1-4; D might be TRBD1 (6 bases). From germline, CDR1 is SQVTM and CDR2 ANQGSEA. The V end lost 5 bases, the J end lost 5 bases, and 18 bases lay between the germline ends. The CDR3 is made up of 15 amino acids. In DNA, the CDR3 is TGCAGCGTTAGGGCTTCGGCAGGGGACAATGAAAAACTGTTTTTT. As protein: CSVRASAGDNEKLFF.

This rearrangement joins TRBV27 to TRBJ2-1; 11 bases match TRBD2. The V gene's germline CDR1 is MNHEY and CDR2 SMNVEV (reference sequence). The CDR3 totals 16 residues. Trimming at V came to 4 bases and at J to 4 bases, leaving 6 bases not matched to a gene. CDR3 coding DNA: TGTGCCAGCAGTTCCGGATCTAGCGGGGGGTACAATGAGCAGTTCTTC. This sequence encodes CASSSGSSGGYNEQFF.

This clone occurred a few times. This chain joins TRBV7-2 and TRBJ2-7, with 8 bases aligning to TRBD1. V gave up 3 bases and J gave up 2 bases; unmatched junction bases: 12. The germline CDR1 and CDR2 sequences are SGHTA and FQGNSA. This CDR3 contains 17 residues. CDR3 protein: CASSFLGGQGATYEQYF. CDR3 in DNA: TGTGCCAGCAGCTTCCTGGGCGGGCAGGGGGCCACCTACGAGCAGTACTTC. The full variable domain, its missing parts supplied by reference TRBV7-2 and TRBJ2-7, is GAGVSQSPSNKVTEKGKDVELRCDPISGHTALYWYRQSLGQGLEFLIYFQGNSAPDKSGLPSDRFSAERTGGSVSTLTIQRTQQEDSAVYLCASSFLGGQGATYEQYFGPGTRLTVT.

The rearrangement links TRBV19 to TRBJ2-7; D call uncertain. The germline V and J ends were trimmed by 7 bases and 3 bases, with 19 bases remaining between them. Looked up from germline, CDR1 is LNHDA and CDR2 is SQIVND (reference sequence). This CDR3 region has 15 residues. The CDR3 protein is CASTSPPYNSYEQYF. DNA for the CDR3: TGTGCCAGTACCTCACCCCCCTATAACAGCTACGAGCAGTACTTC. Variable domain in full (rest from reference TRBV19 and TRBJ2-7): DGGITQSPKYLFRKEGQNVTLSCEQNLNHDAMYWYRQDPGQGLRLIYYSQIVNDFQKGDIAEGYSVSREKKESFPLTVTSAQKNPTAFYLCASTSPPYNSYEQYFGPGTRLTVT.

This clone has only a few counts. The rearrangement uses TRBV6-6 and TRBJ2-3; 8 bases are a match to TRBD2. Trimming at V came to 6 bases and at J to 2 bases, leaving 7 bases not matched to a gene. From germline, CDR1 is MNHNY and CDR2 SVGAGI (reference sequence). This CDR3 is 15 amino acids long. The CDR3 is CASRAREGPTDTQYF. DNA for the CDR3: TGTGCCAGCAGAGCCCGGGAGGGTCCCACAGATACGCAGTATTTT.

This chain connects TRBV5-1 to TRBJ2-1; 11 nucleotides line up with TRBD1. The J segment lost 0 bases and the V segment lost 4 bases, leaving 3 bases of the junction unmatched. Germline V gene lookup returns CDR1 SGHRS and CDR2 YFSETQ. The CDR3 covers 16 residues. The CDR3 nucleotides are TGCGCCAGCAGCCCGGGACAGGGGGTCTCCTACAATGAGCAGTTCTTC. The encoded protein is CASSPGQGVSYNEQFF.

The chain employs TRBV6-1 and TRBJ1-2; 7 positions agree with TRBD1. Unmatched junction bases numbered 5, after V lost 6 bases and J lost 4 bases. CDR3 length: 13 residues. Germline V gene sequence: CDR1 MNHNS, CDR2 SASEGT. The CDR3 is CASSAYRGYGYTF. As DNA, the CDR3 is TGTGCCAGCAGCGCGTACAGGGGCTATGGCTACACCTTC.

The chain joins TRBV27 to TRBJ2-7, with a possible D match to TRBD1 (6 bases). The CDR3 sequence is 16 residues long. Trimming took 0 bases from V and 7 from J, leaving 19 bases between them. Germline CDR1 reads MNHEY; CDR2 reads SMNVEV (reference sequence). CDR3 DNA: TGTGCCAGCAGTTTATCGGGGGCTGGGTCCCTCAGGGAGCAGTACTTC. Translated, it gives CASSLSGAGSLREQYF.

This clone was observed a handful of times. The V and J genes are TRBV5-4 and TRBJ1-4, with 7 bases lining up with TRBD1. The V and J ends lost 4 bases and 4 bases, in that order; junction bases with no gene match: 7. This CDR3 has 15 residues. CDR1 SGHNT and CDR2 YYREEE come from the germline V gene (reference sequence). CDR3 residues: CASSRQGGFNEKLFF. The CDR3 DNA follows: TGTGCCAGCAGCCGCCAAGGGGGCTTTAATGAAAAACTGTTTTTT. The variable domain in full, with the rest retrieved from reference TRBV5-4 and TRBJ1-4, is ETGVTQSPTHLIKTRGQQVTLRCSSQSGHNTVSWYQQALGQGPQFIFQYYREEENGRGNFPPRFSGLQFPNYSSELNVNALELDDSALYLCASSRQGGFNEKLFFGSGTQLSVL.

The chain joins TRBV4-3 to TRBJ1-2, with TRBD1 matching over 8 bases. The CDR3 length is 15 residues. The germline V gene has CDR1 LGHNA and CDR2 YSLEER. V lost 3 bases to trimming and J lost 4 bases; unmatched junction nucleotides: 7. Here the CDR3 DNA reads TGCGCCAGCAGCCAGACGGACAGGGAGGGCTATGGCTACACCTTC. This sequence encodes CASSQTDREGYGYTF.

The chain couples TRBV27 to TRBJ2-7; 9 nucleotides line up with TRBD2. J was trimmed by 6 bases and V by 6 bases; bases with no gene match: 9. This CDR3 region has 14 residues. CDR1 MNHEY and CDR2 SMNVEV come from the germline V gene (reference sequence). The DNA for the CDR3 is TGTGCCAGCAGGGCGGGACTAGCTCCCCTCGAGCAGTACTTC. Its protein is CASRAGLAPLEQYF.

The gene calls are TRBV18 and TRBJ2-5, with 11 bases identical to TRBD2. Looked up from germline, CDR1 is KGHSH and CDR2 is LQKENI. CDR3 length equals 13 residues. After removal of 8 bases from V and 5 bases from J, the junction contained 4 bases not matched to a gene. The DNA of the CDR3 is TGTGCCAGCCAACTAGCGGGGGTGGAGACCCAGTACTTC. Residues: CASQLAGVETQYF.